A selection of T cell receptor beta chains follows, all from one sample in a study of cytomegalovirus exposure and HLA in healthy donors. The method was immunoSEQ multiplex PCR; TCRdb's version includes in-frame clones alone and lacks a portion of them. The sample shows 200,000 to 250,000 clones, over 60% of them seen only once. The sequencing sample was made of PBMCs. These receptors were obtained from a man between 18 and 29 years old in good health and CMV-seronegative. Each CDR3 is given with its conserved first and last residue. A D gene is named only where the DNA matches it firmly. A clone size is listed for some rows: how often the clone was seen (once, few, many), or a class if it is expanded.

TRBV28	NA	NA	TRBJ2-6	CASSPPRQPFPGANVLTF	TGTGCCAGCAGCCCGCCTCGACAGCCGTTTCCCGGGGCCAACGTCCTGACTTTC
TRBV7-2	few	TRBD2	TRBJ2-1	CASSLPPGLAGDEQFF	TGTGCCAGCAGCCTACCACCCGGGCTAGCGGGGGATGAGCAGTTCTTC
TRBV6-6	NA	NA	TRBJ2-3	CASGSAPPPDTQYF	TGTGCCAGCGGGAGCGCCCCTCCTCCCGATACGCAGTATTTT
TRBV28	NA	TRBD1	TRBJ2-7	CASSPVDRGYEQYF	TGTGCCAGCAGTCCGGTGGACAGGGGCTACGAGCAGTACTTC
TRBV2	once	TRBD1	TRBJ1-1	CASRRDRSSSEAFF	TGTGCCAGCAGACGGGACAGGTCTTCATCTGAAGCTTTCTTT
TRBV7-3	NA	TRBD1	TRBJ2-2	CASSQTTGGEELFF	TGTGCCAGCAGCCAGACGACAGGGGGCGAGGAGCTGTTTTTT
TRBV6-1	few	NA	TRBJ2-7	CASSPSRGDEQYF	TGTGCCAGCAGTCCTAGCAGGGGTGACGAGCAGTACTTC
TRBV19	NA	TRBD2	TRBJ2-1	CASRGLAGGPFEQFF	TGTGCCAGTAGGGGACTAGCGGGAGGGCCGTTTGAGCAGTTCTTC
TRBV5-4	NA	TRBD2	TRBJ2-5	CASSLTSGSQETQYF	TGTGCCAGCAGCTTGACTAGCGGGAGCCAAGAGACCCAGTACTTC
TRBV4-1	NA	NA	TRBJ1-5	CASSHPKDSAYSNQPQHF	TGCGCCAGCAGCCACCCCAAGGACAGTGCCTATAGCAATCAGCCCCAGCATTTT
TRBV7-9	NA	TRBD1	TRBJ1-2	CASATRGTDDGYTF	TGTGCCAGTGCAACTCGCGGGACAGATGATGGCTACACCTTC
TRBV27	NA	TRBD1	TRBJ1-4	CASSIAGGRSEKLFF	TGTGCCAGCAGTATCGCAGGGGGCAGAAGTGAAAAACTGTTTTTT
TRBV18	NA	NA	TRBJ2-1	CASSPPASNEQFF	TGTGCCAGCTCACCACCCGCTAGCAATGAGCAGTTCTTC
TRBV7-9	NA	NA	TRBJ1-1	CASSLGGENTEAFF	TGTGCCAGCAGCTTAGGAGGCGAGAACACTGAAGCTTTCTTT
TRBV7-6	NA	NA	TRBJ2-3	CASSKRVGSQGITDTQYF	TGTGCCAGCAGCAAGAGGGTAGGGTCACAGGGCATCACAGATACGCAGTATTTT
TRBV5-1	NA	TRBD2	TRBJ2-7	CASSLGLAGELDEQYF	TGCGCCAGCAGCTTGGGTCTAGCGGGAGAACTGGACGAGCAGTACTTC
TRBV27	NA	NA	TRBJ1-1	CASSQFPSGGLVTEAFF	TGTGCCAGCAGTCAATTCCCGTCGGGTGGCCTGGTCACTGAAGCTTTCTTT
TRBV5-5	few	TRBD1	TRBJ1-1	CASSRQGNTEAFF	TGTGCCAGCAGCCGACAGGGGAACACTGAAGCTTTCTTT
TRBV18	NA	NA	TRBJ1-2	CASSPGQSGWGYGYTF	TGTGCCAGCTCGCCCGGACAGTCGGGTTGGGGCTATGGCTACACCTTC
TRBV27	few	NA	TRBJ2-7	CASSLQESSYEQYF	TGTGCCAGCAGCCTACAGGAAAGCTCCTACGAGCAGTACTTC
TRBV9	NA	TRBD1	TRBJ1-4	CASSGNRGANEKLFF	TGTGCCAGCAGCGGGAACAGGGGAGCTAATGAAAAACTGTTTTTT
TRBV7-3	once	NA	TRBJ2-2	CASSLQGANTGELFF	TGTGCCAGCAGCTTACAGGGCGCGAACACCGGGGAGCTGTTTTTT
TRBV15	NA	TRBD1	TRBJ2-5	CATTRTGGSVETQYF	TGTGCCACCACTCGGACAGGGGGCTCCGTGGAGACCCAGTACTTC
TRBV21-1	NA	NA	TRBJ2-4	CASSKEGGDWLNIQYF	TGTGCCAGCAGCAAAGAAGGGGGCGATTGGTTAAACATTCAGTACTTC
TRBV6-6	NA	NA	TRBJ1-2	CAALRGVDFNYGYTF	TGTGCCGCCCTCCGAGGAGTGGATTTTAACTATGGCTACACCTTC
TRBV18	NA	TRBD2	TRBJ2-7	CASSPQAGGGSYEQYF	TGTGCCAGCTCACCTCAAGCGGGAGGGGGGTCCTACGAGCAGTACTTC
TRBV5-5	NA	TRBD2	TRBJ2-3	CASSRVNSLAGAFTDTQYF	TGTGCCAGCAGCCGAGTGAATAGTCTAGCGGGAGCCTTCACAGATACGCAGTATTTT
TRBV11-3	few	TRBD1	TRBJ2-7	CASSPSTGTGADYEQYF	TGTGCCAGCAGCCCAAGCACCGGGACAGGGGCGGACTACGAGCAGTACTTC
TRBV28	NA	TRBD1	TRBJ1-2	CASSSGSPDRVGSWYGYTF	TGTGCCAGCAGTTCAGGCAGTCCGGACAGGGTGGGTTCTTGGTATGGCTACACCTTC
TRBV11-2	NA	TRBD1	TRBJ1-1	CASSRRGLGTEAFF	TGTGCCAGCAGCCGCAGGGGGCTCGGCACTGAAGCTTTCTTT
TRBV15	NA	NA	TRBJ1-1	CATSRDVVQNTEAFF	TGTGCCACCAGCAGAGATGTCGTACAGAACACTGAAGCTTTCTTT
TRBV7-9	NA	NA	TRBJ1-1	CASSPFLTEAFF	TGTGCCAGCAGCCCCTTTCTCACTGAAGCTTTCTTT
TRBV28	few	TRBD1	TRBJ1-1	CASRTGGTEAFF	TGTGCCAGCAGAACAGGGGGCACTGAAGCTTTCTTT
TRBV11-2	NA	TRBD2	TRBJ2-7	CASSLNRAGAPYEQYF	TGTGCCAGCAGCTTAAATAGGGCGGGAGCGCCCTACGAGCAGTACTTC
TRBV6-6	NA	NA	TRBJ1-2	CASSFNYGYTF	TGTGCCAGCAGCTTTAACTATGGCTACACCTTC
TRBV4-1	once	TRBD1	TRBJ1-4	CASSRNLGTDIEKLFF	TGCGCCAGCAGCCGAAATCTCGGGACAGATATTGAAAAACTGTTTTTT
TRBV6-5	NA	TRBD1	TRBJ2-7	CASSSRDRAGEQYF	TGTGCCAGCAGTTCTAGGGACAGGGCGGGCGAGCAGTACTTC
TRBV28	NA	TRBD1	TRBJ1-5	CASLNSPGQDLNQPQHF	TGTGCCAGCCTTAACAGCCCGGGACAGGACCTCAATCAGCCCCAGCATTTT
TRBV7-8	once	NA	TRBJ1-1	CASTGNTEAFF	TGTGCCAGCACCGGGAACACTGAAGCTTTCTTT
TRBV5-1	NA	NA	TRBJ2-3	CASSSAGTDTQYF	TGCGCCAGCAGCTCGGCGGGAACAGATACGCAGTATTTT
TRBV28	NA	TRBD2	TRBJ2-2	CASSSDVGLAEGTGELFF	TGTGCCAGCAGCTCCGACGTGGGACTAGCGGAAGGGACCGGGGAGCTGTTTTTT
TRBV11-2	NA	NA	TRBJ1-1	CASKWGQNTEAFF	TGTGCCAGCAAGTGGGGGCAAAACACTGAAGCTTTCTTT
TRBV6-1	NA	NA	TRBJ2-3	CASSDRETDTQYF	TGTGCCAGCAGTGACCGGGAGACAGATACGCAGTATTTT
TRBV15	NA	TRBD2	TRBJ2-7	CATSRGLAGGRYEQYF	TGTGCCACCAGCAGAGGACTAGCGGGAGGGAGGTACGAGCAGTACTTC
TRBV18	NA	NA	TRBJ1-5	CASSPEGLSNQPQHF	TGTGCCAGCTCACCCGAGGGTCTTAGCAATCAGCCCCAGCATTTT
TRBV28	few	TRBD1	TRBJ1-2	CASSSGTDYGYTF	TGTGCCAGCAGTTCCGGGACAGACTATGGCTACACCTTC
TRBV6-5	NA	NA	TRBJ2-7	CASSYGTGRQYF	TGTGCCAGCAGTTACGGAACCGGGAGGCAGTACTTC
TRBV10-2	NA	NA	TRBJ1-5	CASSEGWGSNQPQHF	TGCGCCAGCAGTGAGGGATGGGGCAGCAATCAGCCCCAGCATTTT
TRBV25-1	NA	TRBD2	TRBJ2-5	CASSEWVLAGGETQYF	TGTGCCAGCAGTGAATGGGTACTAGCGGGAGGGGAGACCCAGTACTTC
TRBV11-2	NA	TRBD1	TRBJ2-7	CASSPKPGGRYEQYF	TGTGCCAGCAGCCCGAAACCAGGGGGCCGGTACGAGCAGTACTTC
TRBV7-9	few	NA	TRBJ2-1	CASSQDRRYNEQFF	TGTGCCAGCAGCCAAGACAGGCGCTACAATGAGCAGTTCTTC
TRBV28	NA	TRBD2	TRBJ2-7	CASGRAGTYEQYF	TGTGCCAGCGGGAGGGCCGGGACCTACGAGCAGTACTTC
TRBV27	NA	NA	TRBJ2-7	CASSTQGHEQYF	TGTGCCAGCAGTACCCAGGGCCACGAGCAGTACTTC
TRBV2	NA	TRBD2	TRBJ2-1	CASSEVWRTSGSNEQFF	TGTGCCAGCAGTGAGGTTTGGAGGACTAGCGGGAGTAATGAGCAGTTCTTC
TRBV30	NA	TRBD2	TRBJ2-4	CAWRRGGSNIQYF	TGTGCCTGGAGGAGGGGCGGGAGCAACATTCAGTACTTC
TRBV9	once	NA	TRBJ1-5	CASSLVGGEPQHF	TGTGCCAGCAGCTTAGTGGGCGGGGAGCCCCAGCATTTT
TRBV15	NA	TRBD1	TRBJ2-7	CATSSRDSYEQYF	TGTGCCACCAGCAGCCGGGACAGCTACGAGCAGTACTTC
TRBV5-1	NA	TRBD1	TRBJ1-1	CASSLGAQGAEAFF	TGCGCCAGCAGCTTAGGGGCGCAGGGGGCTGAAGCTTTCTTT
TRBV5-1	once	NA	TRBJ2-2	CASSPGTSRNTGELFF	TGCGCCAGCAGCCCGGGGACTTCGAGGAACACCGGGGAGCTGTTTTTT
TRBV2	NA	TRBD2	TRBJ2-3	CASRAGLAGVADTQYF	TGTGCCAGCAGGGCCGGACTAGCGGGAGTTGCAGATACGCAGTATTTT